The rows below give T cell receptor beta chains drawn from one sample of a study of human T cells and chemical hapten exposure. TCRdb used MiXCR to reprocess the RACE reads, holding one entry per CDR3 protein. This repertoire shows approximately 57,000 distinct CDR3 sequences, 9% to 9.5% found once; its top ten account for approximately 12%. Sequencing was performed on whole blood, taken in connection with sensitization to the hapten diphenylcyclopropenone (DPC). The origin of the receptors is a woman in her thirties or forties with alopecia areata. Some clones in this sample may be carry-over from other donors' samples. Both conserved end residues are part of each CDR3. D genes are given only for firm matches. Clone size appears in some rows only: once, few, many, or a class for an expanded clone.

>TRBJ1-2|many|-|TRBV7-8
TGTGCCAGCAGCTTATCGACAGCTTATGGCTACACCTTC
CASSLSTAYGYTF
>TRBJ2-1|many|-|TRBV20-1
TGCAGTGCTCCCTACTACAATGAGCAGTTCTTC
CSAPYYNEQFF
>TRBJ1-1|many|-|TRBV6-2/TRBV6-3
TGTGCCAGCAGGAGGCGGGGGAGGATGTACACTGAAGCTTTCTTT
CASRRRGRMYTEAFF
>TRBJ1-5|few|-|TRBV7-8
TGTGCCAGCAGCTCGCAGGATCAGCCCCAGCATTTT
CASSSQDQPQHF
>TRBJ1-1|-|-|TRBV6-2/TRBV6-3
TGTGCCAGCAGCGGGGAGCCTGAAGCTTTCTTT
CASSGEPEAFF
>TRBJ1-4|many|-|TRBV29-1
TGCAGCGCTACAGGGCCTAATGAAAAACTGTTTTTT
CSATGPNEKLFF
>TRBJ2-7|-|-|TRBV9
TGTGCCAGCAGCCCCCCCGGAGGCTCCTACGAGCAGTACTTC
CASSPPGGSYEQYF
>TRBJ1-5|many|-|TRBV2
TGTGCCAGCAGTGAAGCCGATAGTATCCCCCATGTAAGGCCCCAGCATTTT
CASSEADSIPHVRPQHF
>TRBJ2-7|many|-|TRBV20-1
TGCAGTGCTAGCCGGGACGGAACCTACGAGCAGTACTTC
CSASRDGTYEQYF
>TRBJ2-5|many|TRBD2|TRBV4-3
TGCGCCAGCAGCCAAGTCGGGGGGTCCCGGTACCAAGAGACCCAGTACTTC
CASSQVGGSRYQETQYF
>TRBJ2-3|few|TRBD2|TRBV9
TGTGCCAGCACTGTCGGGGGGGGCACAGATACGCAGTATTTT
CASTVGGGTDTQYF
>TRBJ2-5|-|-|TRBV3-1
TGTGCCAGCACGCCTACCGGGACAAGCCAAGAGACCCAGTACTTC
CASTPTGTSQETQYF
>TRBJ2-7|many|TRBD1|TRBV2
TGTGCCAGCAACTTGGACAGGCTCTACGAGCAGTACTTC
CASNLDRLYEQYF
>TRBJ1-1|many|TRBD1|TRBV5-6
TGTGCCAGCAGCTCCAAGGACAGGAGAGGAGCTTTCTTT
CASSSKDRRGAFF
>TRBJ2-7|many|TRBD2|TRBV7-6
TGTGCCAGCAGCTTAGCGGCTAGCGGGGATGAGCAGTACTTC
CASSLAASGDEQYF
>TRBJ1-5|many|-|TRBV7-2
TGTGCCAGCAGCCGGAGAGCCGGGGACAATCAGCCCCAGCATTTT
CASSRRAGDNQPQHF
>TRBJ2-5|many|TRBD1|TRBV7-3
TGTGCCAGCAGCTTAACAGGGGACAGGGTAGGGACCCAGTACTTC
CASSLTGDRVGTQYF
>TRBJ1-4|-|TRBD1|TRBV12-3/TRBV12-4
TGTGCCAGCAGACGGGGACAGACCCGAGCAACTAATGAAAAACTGTTTTTT
CASRRGQTRATNEKLFF
>TRBJ1-1|few|TRBD1|TRBV4-1
TGCGCCAGCAGCCACCGCACAGGGGCACTCACTGAAGCTTTCTTT
CASSHRTGALTEAFF
>TRBJ1-1|-|-|TRBV27
TGTGCCAGCAGTCCGACAGGAGGGCTCACTGAAGCTTTCTTT
CASSPTGGLTEAFF
>TRBJ2-2|many|TRBD1|TRBV5-1
TGCGCCAGCAGCCCCGGGACAGGGGGCACCGGGGAGCTGTTTTTT
CASSPGTGGTGELFF
>TRBJ2-5|-|TRBD2|TRBV6-1
TGTGCCAGCAGTCGGAGCGGGGAAGGGGAGACCCAGTACTTC
CASSRSGEGETQYF
>TRBJ1-5|-|-|TRBV30
TGTGCCCCCAGAGGGCGGGATAGCAATCAGCCCCAGCATTTT
CAPRGRDSNQPQHF
>TRBJ2-2|many|TRBD2|TRBV11-3
TGTGCCAGCAGCAAGCGGGGGGTGAACGGGGAGCTGTTTTTT
CASSKRGVNGELFF
>TRBJ1-1|many|-|TRBV4-1
TGCGCCAGCAGCCAAGCCGCTGAAGCTTTCTTT
CASSQAAEAFF
>TRBJ1-1|-|-|TRBV30
TGTGCCTGGAGTGGGTTGAACACTGAAGCTTTCTTT
CAWSGLNTEAFF
>TRBJ1-4|-|-|TRBV7-6
TGTGCCAGCAGCTTTGTTGCAACTAATGAAAAACTGTTTTTT
CASSFVATNEKLFF
>TRBJ2-3|many|TRBD2|TRBV20-1
TGCAGTGCTCTGACTAGCGGGGGGCAAGATACGCAGTATTTT
CSALTSGGQDTQYF
>TRBJ2-2|-|-|TRBV5-5
TGTGCCAGCAGCTTGGGGACGGGAGATCTGTTTCGGCCCGGGGAGCTGTTTTTT
CASSLGTGDLFRPGELFF
>TRBJ2-2|-|TRBD1|TRBV19
TGTGCCAGTAGTATTCGGATAGGGGGCATCACCGGGGAGCTGTTTTTT
CASSIRIGGITGELFF
>TRBJ2-7|few|TRBD1|TRBV7-8
TGTGCCAGCAGCTTAGTAAGGGACAGCTCCTACGAGCAGTACTTC
CASSLVRDSSYEQYF
>TRBJ2-3|few|-|TRBV5-1
TGCGCCAGCAGCCCCCTCTTGGGTCCTAGCACAGATACGCAGTATTTT
CASSPLLGPSTDTQYF
>TRBJ2-3|many|-|TRBV29-1
TGCAGCGCCGGCAAGGCAGATACGCAGTATTTT
CSAGKADTQYF
>TRBJ2-1|few|TRBD2|TRBV11-2
TGTGCCAGCAGCACCCCAGCGGGGGGGCCGGATGAGCAGTTCTTC
CASSTPAGGPDEQFF
>TRBJ1-2|-|-|TRBV20-1
TGCAGTGCTCATACCCGCGGGGCTGGCTACACCTTC
CSAHTRGAGYTF
>TRBJ2-1|few|-|TRBV9
TGTGCCAGCAGCGCCCCTAGGGACAATGAGCAGTTCTTC
CASSAPRDNEQFF
>TRBJ1-5|many|-|TRBV7-8
TGTGCCAGCAGCTTAAACACCTATAGCAATCAGCCCCAGCATTTT
CASSLNTYSNQPQHF
>TRBJ1-5|few|-|TRBV28
TGTGCCAGCAGTTTATTCAGGAGCAATCAGCCCCAGCATTTT
CASSLFRSNQPQHF
>TRBJ1-2|many|-|TRBV7-9
TGTGCCAGCAGCTTAAGACGCGAGTCTGGCTACACCTTC
CASSLRRESGYTF
>TRBJ2-7|-|-|TRBV3-1
TGTGCCAGCAGCCAAACCTCCTACGAGCAGTACTTC
CASSQTSYEQYF
>TRBJ2-5|many|TRBD1|TRBV28
TGTGCCAGCAGACTAACCGGGACAGAGTACTTC
CASRLTGTEYF
>TRBJ1-4|-|-|TRBV2
TGTGCCAGCAGCGAGGGGGTACAGGATCCAACTAATGAAAAACTGTTTTTT
CASSEGVQDPTNEKLFF
>TRBJ1-1|-|TRBD1|TRBV20-1
TGCAGTGCTCGGGATGGGGACAGCGGTATGCCTGAAGCTTTCTTT
CSARDGDSGMPEAFF
>TRBJ2-2|many|-|TRBV6-2/TRBV6-3
TGTGCCAGCAGTTTAATAGGCGCCAACACCGGGGAGCTGTTTTTT
CASSLIGANTGELFF